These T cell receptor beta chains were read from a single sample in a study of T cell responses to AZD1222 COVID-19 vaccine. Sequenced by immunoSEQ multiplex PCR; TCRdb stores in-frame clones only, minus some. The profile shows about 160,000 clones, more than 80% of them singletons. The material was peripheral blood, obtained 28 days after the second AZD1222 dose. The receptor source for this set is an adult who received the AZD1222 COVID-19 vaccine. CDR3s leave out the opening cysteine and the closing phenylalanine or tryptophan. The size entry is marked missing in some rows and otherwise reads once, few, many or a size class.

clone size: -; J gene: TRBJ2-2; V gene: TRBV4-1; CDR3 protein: ASSQPGLYTGELF
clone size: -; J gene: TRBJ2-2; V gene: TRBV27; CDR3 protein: ASRIGGADTGELF
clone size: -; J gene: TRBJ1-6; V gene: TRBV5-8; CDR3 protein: ASSEGGTYNSPLH
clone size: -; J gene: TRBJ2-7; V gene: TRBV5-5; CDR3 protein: ASSLSGRISYEQY
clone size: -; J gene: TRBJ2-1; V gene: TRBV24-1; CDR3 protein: ATSDLWGSSYNEQF
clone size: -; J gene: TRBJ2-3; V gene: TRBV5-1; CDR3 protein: ASSPMARDRFNTQY
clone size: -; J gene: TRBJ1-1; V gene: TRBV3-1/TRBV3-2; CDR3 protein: ASSQDTRATEAF
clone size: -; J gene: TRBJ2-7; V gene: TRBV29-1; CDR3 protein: SVSEWNYEQY
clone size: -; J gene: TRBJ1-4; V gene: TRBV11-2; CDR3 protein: ASSGRAREKLF
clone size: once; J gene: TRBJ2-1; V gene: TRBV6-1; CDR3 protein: ASSEDWGTYNEQF
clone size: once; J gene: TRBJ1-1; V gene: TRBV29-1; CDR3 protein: SVLTGEHTEAF
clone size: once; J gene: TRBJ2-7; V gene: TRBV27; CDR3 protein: ASSLGGSGFYEQY
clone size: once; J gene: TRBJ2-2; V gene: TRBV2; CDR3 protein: ASSVGNTGELF
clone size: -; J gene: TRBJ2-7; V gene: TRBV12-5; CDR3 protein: ASSGSFYEQY
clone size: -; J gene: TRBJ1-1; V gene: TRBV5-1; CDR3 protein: ASSYSRRDTEAF
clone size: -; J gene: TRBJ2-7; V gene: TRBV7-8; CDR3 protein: ASSGTGAGVVYEQY